Here is one T cell receptor (beta chain) with its context. As yet, its antigen is unknown. These data originate in a study of Tregs in tolerant kidney transplant recipients. Study results and limitations: Findings come from small patient numbers and require larger validation.

Measured with immunoSEQ multiplex PCR; TCRdb has only the in-frame clones, and not every one. This table holds about 48,000 clones. The sequence was obtained from a human donor who received a combined kidney and bone marrow transplant. The sample in question was CD4+ T cells from blood, obtained before the transplant.

The CDR3 DNA, read in part, is TGCAGTGCTAGGTCGCGTGGTGTTAGCAATCAGCCC. It yields the protein CSARSRGVSNQP. In full, the CDR3 reads CSARSRGVSNQPQHF. The chain combines TRBV20-1 with TRBJ1-5; D uncertain. The read halts 3 residues ahead of the CDR3 end, with the missing end drawn from the germline J gene. Germline V CDR1 and CDR2: DFQATT, SNEGSKA (reference sequence). This CDR3 has 15 residues. Trimming took off 3 bases at V and 0 bases at J, with 12 bases between the two ends.